This TCR beta chain was retrieved from a study of blood T cell repertoires in COVID-19. As originally analysed: The assay estimated nucleated cells by amplifying reference gene primers. Some clones are missing from TCRdb's copy, which holds only in-frame ones; the method was immunoSEQ multiplex PCR. V and J calls plus clone size are reproduced from that table; the DNA served to infer D and trimming. The sample records some 100,000 clones, approximately 91% being singletons. CDR1 is KGHSH and CDR2 is LQKENI in the germline V gene. This CDR3 region has 17 residues. Between the trimmed V and J ends, which lost 3 bases and 0 bases, there was a span of 16 bases.

Input material: peripheral blood. The chain combines TRBV18 with TRBJ2-3; a weak D match, TRBD1 (5 bases). The clonotype originates from a woman in her seventies with acute or convalescent COVID-19. DNA for the CDR3: TGTGCCAGCTCACCTCTCCCCTTGGGGCTGAGCACAGATACGCAGTATTTT. Translating gives CASSPLPLGLSTDTQYF.